Each of the 16 T cell receptor beta chains below was sequenced from the same sample in a study of radiotherapy plus CTLA-4 blockade in lung cancer. Measured with immunoSEQ multiplex PCR; TCRdb has only the in-frame clones, and not every one. The table has 40,000 to 50,000 clones, about 74% seen once. The sequenced sample was peripheral blood, obtained from a patient treated with radiotherapy plus ipilimumab. The receptors were sampled from a human donor with non-small cell lung cancer who had stable disease on radiotherapy plus ipilimumab.

V is TRBV5-1 and J is TRBJ1-1, with no clear D. Trimming removed 4 bases from V and 3 bases from J, with 13 bases in between. Germline V gene lookup returns CDR1 SGHRS and CDR2 YFSETQ. The CDR3 totals 14 residues. The CDR3 region has the DNA TGCGCCAGCAGCCCGGGGATTGGGGACACTGAAGCTTTCTTT. Amino acid sequence: CASSPGIGDTEAFF.

The genes are TRBV29-1 and TRBJ1-3; 8 nucleotides agree with TRBD1. The germline gives CDR1 SQVTM, CDR2 ANQGSEA. V lost 8 bases, J lost 4 bases, and 10 bases stayed unmatched. This CDR3 contains 14 residues. CDR3 residues: CSFSRGPSGNTIYF. The DNA of the CDR3 is TGCAGCTTCTCCAGGGGGCCGTCCGGAAACACCATATATTTT. The full variable domain, in which reference TRBV29-1 and TRBJ1-3 provide the parts outside the CDR3, is SAVISQKPSRDICQRGTSLTIQCQVDSQVTMMFWYRQQPGQSLTLIATANQGSEATYESGFVIDKFPISRPNLTFSTLTVSNMSPEDSSIYLCSFSRGPSGNTIYFGEGSWLTVV.

This clone came up a few times. The J gene is TRBJ1-2, the V gene TRBV10-3; D not resolved. The CDR3 has 15 amino acids. Germline V gives CDR1 ENHRY, CDR2 SYGVKD. The germline V and J ends were trimmed by 3 bases and 1 base, with 12 bases remaining between them. The CDR3: CAISEVSGINYGYTF. CDR3 coding DNA: TGTGCCATCAGTGAAGTGTCAGGAATTAACTATGGCTACACCTTC.

This chain uses TRBV2 with TRBJ2-7; TRBD1 agrees at 10 bases. The CDR3 extends over 16 amino acids. Germline V lookup: CDR1 SNHLY, CDR2 FYNNEI. V lost 4 bases and J lost 7; bases outside the gene matches: 13. The CDR3 DNA reads TGTGCCAGCAGTGTACGGACCGGGACAGGGGTCGAGGAGCAGTACTTC. This translates into CASSVRTGTGVEEQYF.

The rearrangement uses TRBV29-1 and TRBJ1-2; 10 bases are shared with TRBD1. V lost 7 bases and J lost 4; bases outside the gene matches: 6. The CDR3 has 13 residues. CDR1 is SQVTM, CDR2 ANQGSEA, per germline. CDR3 residues: CSAQTGGGYGYTF. The DNA for the CDR3 is TGCAGCGCCCAGACAGGGGGCGGCTATGGCTACACCTTC.

The chain couples TRBV19 to TRBJ1-1; a possible D gene is TRBD1 (6 bases). The CDR3 covers 13 residues. Trimming took off 2 bases at V and 5 bases at J, with 9 bases between the two ends. Germline V CDR1 and CDR2: LNHDA, SQIVND (reference sequence). The CDR3 is CASSISQGTEAFF. CDR3 coding DNA: TGTGCCAGTAGTATATCCCAGGGGACTGAAGCTTTCTTT.

The chain uses TRBV4-2 and TRBJ2-7; D might be TRBD2 (6 bases). There are 20 residues in the CDR3. Trimming left V 3 bases short and J 2 bases short, with 29 bases between. CDR1 is LGHNA, CDR2 YNFKEQ, per germline. For the CDR3, the DNA is TGTGCCAGCAGCCATTTTAGGTGGGTAACAGGAGGGAATAAGGCCTACGAGCAGTACTTC. Residues: CASSHFRWVTGGNKAYEQYF.

The chain carries TRBV2 and TRBJ2-1; 8 nucleotides match TRBD1. This CDR3 has 15 amino acids. Trimming removed 6 bases from V and 0 bases from J; junction bases left unmatched: 4. Germline CDR1 is SNHLY and CDR2 is FYNNEI. CDR3 region: CASRTGTGSYNEQFF. The CDR3 DNA reads as TGTGCCAGCAGAACCGGGACAGGCTCCTACAATGAGCAGTTCTTC. Full variable domain (missing parts from reference TRBV2 and TRBJ2-1): EPEVTQTPSHQVTQMGQEVILRCVPISNHLYFYWYRQILGQKVEFLVSFYNNEISEKSEIFDDQFSVERPDGSNFTLKIRSTKLEDSAMYFCASRTGTGSYNEQFFGPGTRLTVL.

This clone was observed a handful of times. The chain has TRBV19 and TRBJ1-6; D remains ambiguous. This CDR3 comprises 17 residues. V was cut by 3 bases and J by 7 bases, with 19 bases left in between. CDR1 LNHDA and CDR2 SQIVND come from the germline V gene (reference sequence). The CDR3 region is CASSINSGTAQNSPLHF. CDR3 DNA sequence: TGTGCCAGTAGTATTAATTCTGGTACAGCCCAAAATTCACCCCTCCACTTT.

This clone was seen only a few times. This CDR3 reads CASSEVSQPQHF. In DNA form, the CDR3 reads TGCGCCAGCAGTGAGGTGAGTCAGCCCCAGCATTTT. The V and J genes are TRBV10-2 and TRBJ1-5; D is unresolved. This CDR3 contains 12 residues. CDR1 and CDR2 (germline): WSHSY, SAAADI. Trimming shortened V by 2 bases and J by 6 bases, and 5 bases separated the two germline ends.

This sequence joins TRBV11-3 and TRBJ2-2; D is uncertain. This CDR3 region has 14 residues. The germline CDR1 and CDR2 sequences are SGHNT and YENEEA. Trimming removed 0 bases from V and 4 bases from J, with 6 bases in between. For the CDR3, the DNA is TGTGCCAGCAGCTTAGAAGCGAGCACCGGGGAGCTGTTTTTT. Residues: CASSLEASTGELFF. The full variable domain, rest sourced from reference TRBV11-3 and TRBJ2-2, is EAGVVQSPRYKIIEKKQPVAFWCNPISGHNTLYWYLQNLGQGPELLIRYENEEAVDDSQLPKDRFSAERLKGVDSTLKIQPAELGDSAVYLCASSLEASTGELFFGEGSRLTVL.

The gene calls are TRBV11-3 and TRBJ1-1; TRBD1 is a possible D gene (5 bases). This CDR3 has 13 residues. CDR1 is SGHNT, CDR2 YENEEA, per germline. The germline V and J ends were trimmed by 3 bases and 5 bases, with 10 bases remaining between them. CDR3 in DNA: TGTGCCAGCAGCTTCGCAGGGCTGACTGAAGCTTTCTTT. It is translated as CASSFAGLTEAFF.

This clone was found a few times. The chain uses TRBV4-1 and TRBJ1-1; D not certain. Trimming stripped 1 base from V and 8 bases from J, with 8 bases between. Germline V gives CDR1 MGHRA, CDR2 YSYEKL. This CDR3 contains 12 residues. The CDR3 region is CASSQGMEEAFF. The CDR3 DNA reads as TGCGCCAGCAGCCAAGGTATGGAGGAAGCTTTCTTT.

The chain joins TRBV6-1 to TRBJ1-3; a weak D match, TRBD1 (5 bases). V was trimmed by 8 bases and J by 0 bases, leaving 14 bases between them. The CDR3 runs to 15 residues. The V gene's germline CDR1 is MNHNS and CDR2 SASEGT. The CDR3: CASFPTGRSGNTIYF. DNA of the CDR3: TGTGCCAGCTTTCCAACAGGCCGCTCTGGAAACACCATATATTTT.

This clone is a singleton in its sample. V is TRBV21-1 and J is TRBJ1-2; the tabulated D call, TRBD1, remains unverified against the DNA. TRBV21-1 has pseudogene status. This CDR3 region has 18 residues. This CDR3 reads CASSKVNGTGLGVNGYTF. CDR3 bases: TGTGCCAGCAGCAAAGTTAACGGGACAGGCCTAGGGGTGAATGGCTACACCTTC.

This clone was observed a few times. V usage is TRBV5-4 and J usage is TRBJ2-7; TRBD2 aligns across 12 bases. The V segment lost 3 bases and the J segment 4 bases; nucleotides outside the gene matches: 5. From germline, CDR1 is SGHNT and CDR2 YYREEE (reference sequence). The CDR3 runs 15 residues. The CDR3 loop is CASSSSGGAGYEQYF. The CDR3 DNA sequence: TGTGCCAGCAGCTCTAGCGGGGGGGCAGGGTACGAGCAGTACTTC.